This T cell receptor (beta chain) was found in a study of vaccination and CD4 T cells after COVID-19. The overall study: Convalescent individuals numbered four females and six males, two being Hispanic. General study points: Convalescent patients showed a median around 85% of reactive clones that were seen only post-vaccination.

Sequenced with the Oncomine TCR Beta short-read assay was DNA taken from cultured CD4+ T cells. In TCRdb, the PCR reads were re-called with MiXCR into one record per CDR3 protein. The sample yields 10,000 to 15,000 distinct CDR3 sequences, roughly 60% seen once. Treatment defined: approximately 10-day PBMC culture with coronavirus spike peptide pools or control peptides (ViraFEST assay). Expanded clonotypes were found by TCR sequencing after peptide-pool stimulation (ViraFEST). After being plated at 1.5 million to 2 million per well, PBMCs were cultured with 10 IU/ml IL-2 and approximately 10 ug/ml peptide pools. This clonotype came up a few times. Antigen unknown. CDR3 size: 14 residues. The germline CDR1 and CDR2 sequences are MNHEY and SVGEGT. With 5 bases removed from V and 6 bases from J, the gap between germline ends came to 14 bases.

The sample was CD4+ T cells from blood, cultured in vitro. This TCR came from a human donor who had recovered from COVID-19. The chain employs TRBV6-2 or TRBV6-3 and TRBJ1-5, with no clear D. The CDR3: CASSKLTAGQPQHF. The CDR3 nucleotides are TGTGCCAGCAGTAAACTTACCGCAGGTCAGCCCCAGCATTTT.